The entry below describes one T cell receptor (beta chain). Antigen unknown. This specimen comes from a study of T cell responses to AZD1222 COVID-19 vaccine. Study as a whole: Pooling covered second doses at about 4 or about 12 weeks. Study outcomes and limitations: CD4 TCRs associated with vaccination spanned spike, dominating at 160-218 and 743-854. Once two AZD1222 doses were given, Spike-specific TCR breadth and depth went up.

The assay was immunoSEQ multiplex PCR, and TCRdb's table has in-frame clones only and misses some. The table records more than 110,000 clones, over 85% of them present only once. CDR3 length equals 17 residues. V was clipped by 0 bases and J by 4 bases; unmatched bases: 3. Per germline, CDR1 MNHEY and CDR2 SVGEGT. Sequencing used peripheral blood, obtained on day 0 of AZD1222 vaccination. The rearrangement links TRBV6-2 or TRBV6-3 to TRBJ2-5, with TRBD2 matching over 15 bases. This clonotype was sampled from an adult in good health. The CDR3 reads CASSYSGTSGRRETQYF. Here the CDR3 DNA reads TGTGCCAGCAGTTACTCCGGGACTAGCGGGAGGCGAGAGACCCAGTACTTC.